These T cell receptor beta chains were read from a single sample in a study of CD4 T cells in relation to SARS-CoV-2 and coronaviruses. Method: immunoSEQ multiplex PCR; TCRdb's copy keeps in-frame clones and lacks some. The table has some 68,000 clones, more than 80% seen once. Sequencing was performed on naive CD4+ T cells from PBMCs. These receptors all come from a human donor in good health. CDR3s include the opening cysteine and the closing phenylalanine or tryptophan. A D gene is named only where the DNA matches it firmly. The size of a clone is reported for some rows only, either as once, few or many, or as a class for expanded clones.

cdr3_nt: TGTGCCAGCAGCTTAGAGAGGGCGGGAGCCAGGTACTTC; cdr3_aa: CASSLERAGARYF; v_call: TRBV7-2; clone_size: NA; cdr3_length: 13; j_call: TRBJ2-7; d_call: TRBD2
cdr3_nt: TGTGCCATCAGTGAGAATACAGGGGGCTCCTACAATGAGCAGTTCTTC; cdr3_aa: CAISENTGGSYNEQFF; v_call: TRBV10-3; clone_size: NA; cdr3_length: 16; j_call: TRBJ2-1; d_call: TRBD1
cdr3_nt: TGTGCCAGCAGTCCTAACGGACAGGGCATATACACCTTC; cdr3_aa: CASSPNGQGIYTF; v_call: TRBV3-1/TRBV3-2; clone_size: once; cdr3_length: 13; j_call: TRBJ1-2; d_call: TRBD1
cdr3_nt: TGTGCCAGCTCGCCAGACAGGGCCTTTAATGAAAAACTGTTTTTT; cdr3_aa: CASSPDRAFNEKLFF; v_call: TRBV18; clone_size: NA; cdr3_length: 15; j_call: TRBJ1-4; d_call: TRBD1
cdr3_nt: TGCGCCAGCAGCTTGGAACAGCAAGAGACCCAGTACTTC; cdr3_aa: CASSLEQQETQYF; v_call: TRBV5-1; clone_size: NA; cdr3_length: 13; j_call: TRBJ2-5; d_call: NA
cdr3_nt: TGTGCCAGCAGCCAACTGCGGGAGCAGTTCTTC; cdr3_aa: CASSQLREQFF; v_call: TRBV3-1/TRBV3-2; clone_size: NA; cdr3_length: 11; j_call: TRBJ2-1; d_call: NA
cdr3_nt: TGTGCCAGCAGCCGGGACAGGGCCTACGAGCAGTACTTC; cdr3_aa: CASSRDRAYEQYF; v_call: TRBV12-3/TRBV12-4; clone_size: NA; cdr3_length: 13; j_call: TRBJ2-7; d_call: TRBD1
cdr3_nt: TGTGCCAGCAGTTTACTTCCGGGAGGGCAGTTCTTC; cdr3_aa: CASSLLPGGQFF; v_call: TRBV28; clone_size: NA; cdr3_length: 12; j_call: TRBJ2-1; d_call: TRBD2
cdr3_nt: TGTGCCAGCAGTCTACAAAGCGTCAGGGTTGGAACTGAAGCTTTCTTT; cdr3_aa: CASSLQSVRVGTEAFF; v_call: TRBV7-8; clone_size: NA; cdr3_length: 16; j_call: TRBJ1-1; d_call: NA
cdr3_nt: TGTGCCAGCAGCTTGTCGACCCCCACTAGAACAGATACGCAGTATTTT; cdr3_aa: CASSLSTPTRTDTQYF; v_call: TRBV7-3; clone_size: NA; cdr3_length: 16; j_call: TRBJ2-3; d_call: NA
cdr3_nt: TGTGCCAGCAGCTCCGCGGGACTAGGGGGCTATGAGCAGTTCTTC; cdr3_aa: CASSSAGLGGYEQFF; v_call: TRBV5-4; clone_size: NA; cdr3_length: 15; j_call: TRBJ2-1; d_call: NA
cdr3_nt: TGTGCCAGCAGCTTAAGACTAGCGGGATCCAATGAGCAGTTCTTC; cdr3_aa: CASSLRLAGSNEQFF; v_call: TRBV7-3; clone_size: NA; cdr3_length: 15; j_call: TRBJ2-1; d_call: TRBD2
cdr3_nt: TGTGCCAGCAGTCCTCGCTCACGGGCCACTGAAGCTTTCTTT; cdr3_aa: CASSPRSRATEAFF; v_call: TRBV6-5; clone_size: NA; cdr3_length: 14; j_call: TRBJ1-1; d_call: NA
cdr3_nt: TGTGCCACCAGCGTTCACAGGGCTCAGGAGACCCAGTACTTC; cdr3_aa: CATSVHRAQETQYF; v_call: TRBV15; clone_size: NA; cdr3_length: 14; j_call: TRBJ2-5; d_call: NA
cdr3_nt: TGTGCCAGCAGCTTGGAGGGCGAGGAGGGAGAAAAACTGTTTTTT; cdr3_aa: CASSLEGEEGEKLFF; v_call: TRBV5-4; clone_size: once; cdr3_length: 15; j_call: TRBJ1-4; d_call: NA
cdr3_nt: TGTGCCTGGAGTGTAAACTCGGGAGATACGCAGTATTTT; cdr3_aa: CAWSVNSGDTQYF; v_call: TRBV30; clone_size: NA; cdr3_length: 13; j_call: TRBJ2-3; d_call: NA
cdr3_nt: TGTGCCAGCAGTTTCGCAGGGCGGACAGATACGCAGTATTTT; cdr3_aa: CASSFAGRTDTQYF; v_call: TRBV27; clone_size: NA; cdr3_length: 14; j_call: TRBJ2-3; d_call: NA
cdr3_nt: TGTGCCAGCAGCCACCGAGGTTCAGGGAACTATGGCTACACCTTC; cdr3_aa: CASSHRGSGNYGYTF; v_call: TRBV3-1/TRBV3-2; clone_size: NA; cdr3_length: 15; j_call: TRBJ1-2; d_call: NA
cdr3_nt: TGTGCCAGCAGCTTAGATTCTCCCCCTCGGGGATATGGCTACACCTTC; cdr3_aa: CASSLDSPPRGYGYTF; v_call: TRBV7-9; clone_size: NA; cdr3_length: 16; j_call: TRBJ1-2; d_call: NA
cdr3_nt: TGTGCCAGCAGCCGAACGGACAGCCTCCCGGGCTACACCTTC; cdr3_aa: CASSRTDSLPGYTF; v_call: TRBV3-1/TRBV3-2; clone_size: NA; cdr3_length: 14; j_call: TRBJ1-2; d_call: NA
cdr3_nt: TGTGCCAGTAGTATAGCCGAGGGACAGGGGTATCAGCCCCAGCATTTT; cdr3_aa: CASSIAEGQGYQPQHF; v_call: TRBV19; clone_size: NA; cdr3_length: 16; j_call: TRBJ1-5; d_call: TRBD1
cdr3_nt: TGTGCCAGCAGTCCGGACAGGGGAGGGCAGTTCTTC; cdr3_aa: CASSPDRGGQFF; v_call: TRBV12-3/TRBV12-4; clone_size: NA; cdr3_length: 12; j_call: TRBJ2-1; d_call: TRBD1